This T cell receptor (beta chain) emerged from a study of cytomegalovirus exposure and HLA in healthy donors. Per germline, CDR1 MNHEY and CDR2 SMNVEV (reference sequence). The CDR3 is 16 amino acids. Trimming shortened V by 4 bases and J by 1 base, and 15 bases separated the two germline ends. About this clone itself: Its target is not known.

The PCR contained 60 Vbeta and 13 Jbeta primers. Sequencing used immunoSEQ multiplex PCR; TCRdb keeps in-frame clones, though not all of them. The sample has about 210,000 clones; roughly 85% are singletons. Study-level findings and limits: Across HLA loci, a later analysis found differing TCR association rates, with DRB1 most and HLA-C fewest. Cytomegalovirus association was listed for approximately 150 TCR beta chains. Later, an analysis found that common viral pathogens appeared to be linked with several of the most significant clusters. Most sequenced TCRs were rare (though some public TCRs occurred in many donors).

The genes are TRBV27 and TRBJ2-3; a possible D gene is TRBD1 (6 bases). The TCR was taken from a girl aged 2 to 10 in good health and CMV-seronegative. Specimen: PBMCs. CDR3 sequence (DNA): TGTGCCAGCAGTTCGAGGGAGTCAGGGGGCACAGATACGCAGTATTTT. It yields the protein CASSSRESGGTDTQYF.